A single sample gave rise to the 32 T cell receptor beta chains below, sequenced in a study of T-cell reconstitution after alpha-beta-depleted transplantation in children. Unique molecular identifiers were incorporated when the TCRbeta library was constructed. TCRdb re-derived calls from the PCR reads in MiXCR, one entry per CDR3 protein. The sample consists of about 640,000 distinct CDR3 sequences, 16% of them appearing once. This sample comprised PBMCs from the stem cell graft donor, obtained from the stem cell graft. These TCRs come from a human donor who donated a stem cell graft to a child with acute myeloid leukemia.

This clonotype has a handful of counts. The rearrangement links TRBV4-2 to TRBJ1-1; D remains unclear. This CDR3 has 18 amino acids. CDR1 is LGHNA, CDR2 YNFKEQ, per germline. V dropped 0 bases and J dropped 1 base, with 18 bases sitting between them. The CDR3 region is CASSQDSWVHSKNTEAFF. The DNA for the CDR3 is TGTGCCAGCAGCCAAGATAGTTGGGTACATTCGAAGAACACTGAAGCTTTCTTT.

The genes are TRBV2 and TRBJ2-5; D uncertain. V was pared by 7 bases and J by 5 bases, with 11 bases between. Germline CDR1 SNHLY, CDR2 FYNNEI. The CDR3 sequence is 12 residues long. The CDR3 bases are TGTGCCAGCAAGGCAGTGTTGGAGACCCAGTACTTC. Translating gives CASKAVLETQYF.

This clonotype was detected only a few times. The gene calls are TRBV7-2 and TRBJ2-5; D may be TRBD1 (6 bases). There are 15 residues in the CDR3. Germline V gene data show CDR1 as SGHTA and CDR2 as FQGNSA. V was cut by 5 bases and J by 4 bases, with 17 bases left in between. In DNA, the CDR3 is TGTGCCAGCAGCACCTCCGGGACACAAAGAGAGACCCAGTACTTC. Translated, it gives CASSTSGTQRETQYF.

Details on this clonotype: The germline gene is not matched at one end of the junction; a read error may be the cause. The chain couples TRBV5-4 to TRBJ2-6, with no clear D. Germline CDR1 reads SGHNT; CDR2 reads YYREEE (reference sequence). This CDR3 has 15 amino acids. The CDR3 loop reads CASSLDSSAANVLTF. CDR3 in DNA: TGTGCCAGCAGCTTGGATAGCTCTGCGGCCAACGTCCTGACTTTC.

In this sample, this clonotype turned up many times. The rearrangement joins TRBV20-1 to TRBJ2-2; 9 nucleotides match TRBD2. The CDR3 has 15 amino acids. Germline assignment: CDR1 DFQATT and CDR2 SNEGSKA (reference sequence). The trim removed 0 bases at V and 4 bases at J, leaving 3 bases unmatched. The CDR3 is CSARDLAGSTGELFF. CDR3 DNA sequence: TGCAGTGCTAGAGATCTAGCGGGGAGCACCGGGGAGCTGTTTTTT.

This chain joins TRBV24-1 and TRBJ2-4; no clear D gene. The CDR3 is 14 residues long. The V and J ends lost 1 base and 9 bases respectively, with 12 bases between them. Germline V lookup: CDR1 KGHDR, CDR2 SFDVKD. The DNA of the CDR3 is TGTGCCACCAGTGATTTAGCCGAGAGAGGCATTCAGTACTTC. Translation: CATSDLAERGIQYF.

The J gene is TRBJ1-5, the V gene TRBV12-3 or TRBV12-4; 8 bases match TRBD1. With 7 bases clipped from V and 1 base from J, the junction kept 18 bases outside the gene matches. CDR3 length: 19 amino acids. CDR3 coding DNA: TGTGCCAGCACCCAGATCCTCAGGGGGCTGGAAAAAAGCAATCAGCCCCAGCATTTT. Amino acid sequence: CASTQILRGLEKSNQPQHF.

This clonotype turned up a few times. The J gene is TRBJ1-3, the V gene TRBV20-1; D uncertain. Germline V CDR1 and CDR2: DFQATT, SNEGSKA (reference sequence). V lost 4 bases and J lost 0, with 10 bases in between. The CDR3 has 14 residues. The CDR3 reads CSAKPASSGNTIYF. The CDR3, as DNA: TGCAGTGCTAAACCCGCAAGCTCTGGAAACACCATATATTTT.

Many counts were recorded for this clonotype. The chain links TRBV7-9 to TRBJ2-1, with no clear D. Trimming took 2 bases from V and 2 from J, leaving 13 bases between them. This CDR3 is built from 16 residues. Germline V gene lookup returns CDR1 SEHNR and CDR2 FQNEAQ (reference sequence). CDR3 protein: CASSLRDKGPYNEQFF. The CDR3 nucleotides are TGTGCCAGCAGCTTACGAGACAAGGGTCCCTACAATGAGCAGTTCTTC.

This clonotype has a count of ten or more. The chain has TRBV20-1 and TRBJ2-6; possible D gene TRBD2, 5 bases. The CDR3 length is 16 residues. Trimming removed 2 bases at V and 0 bases at J, with 11 bases between. CDR1 is DFQATT and CDR2 is SNEGSKA in the germline V gene (reference sequence). CDR3 residues: CSARSGLFSGANVLTF. CDR3 nucleotides: TGCAGTGCTAGAAGCGGTTTATTCTCTGGGGCCAACGTCCTGACTTTC.

V gene TRBV6-5 combines with J gene TRBJ2-7; 9 bases line up with TRBD1. V lost 8 bases, J lost 3 bases, and 17 bases stayed unmatched. Per the germline V gene, CDR1 is MNHEY and CDR2 is SVGAGI. This CDR3 contains 17 residues. In DNA form, the CDR3 reads TGTGCCAGCCTTTTAGTCCCCGCACAGGGGGCCATCTACGAGCAGTACTTC. Translation gives CASLLVPAQGAIYEQYF.

This clonotype was recorded many times. This chain joins TRBV5-1 and TRBJ2-7; unclear D gene. Germline-derived CDR1 and CDR2 are SGHRS and YFSETQ. This CDR3 comprises 14 residues. V was trimmed by 0 bases and J by 2 bases, leaving 9 bases between them. The CDR3 sequence: CASSLADLTYEQYF. In DNA form, the CDR3 reads TGCGCCAGCAGCTTGGCAGACCTTACCTACGAGCAGTACTTC.

This clonotype was seen more than once but under ten times. The chain joins TRBV7-8 to TRBJ1-6; the D gene is possibly TRBD1 (5 bases). CDR3 length: 16 amino acids. The germline V gene encodes CDR1 SGHVS and CDR2 FQNEAQ. The V end lost 4 bases, the J end lost 10 bases, and 20 bases lay between the germline ends. CDR3 coding DNA: TGTGCCAGCAGCTCAAGTCGGGGCAGGACGCCGTCACCCCTCCACTTT. Its protein product is CASSSSRGRTPSPLHF. Combining the CDR3 with reference TRBV7-8 and TRBJ1-6 gives the whole variable domain GAGVSQSPRYKVAKRGQDVALRCDPISGHVSLFWYQQALGQGPEFLTYFQNEAQLDKSGLPSDRFFAERPEGSVSTLKIQRTQQEDSAVYLCASSSSRGRTPSPLHFGNGTRLTVT.

V gene TRBV24-1 combines with J gene TRBJ2-7, with TRBD1 identical over 7 bases. The J segment lost 2 bases and the V segment lost 3 bases, leaving 6 bases of the junction unmatched. CDR1 is KGHDR and CDR2 is SFDVKD in the germline V gene. The CDR3 length is 15 residues. The chain's CDR3 is CATSDNRDSPYEQYF. The DNA for the CDR3 is TGTGCCACCAGTGATAACCGGGACAGTCCCTACGAGCAGTACTTC.

V gene TRBV7-9 combines with J gene TRBJ1-2; 9 bases align to TRBD1. Germline CDR1 and CDR2: SEHNR and FQNEAQ (reference sequence). This CDR3 contains 19 residues. With 2 bases clipped from V and 5 bases from J, the junction kept 18 bases outside the gene matches. The CDR3 region is CASSLRPGQGPSYRYGYTF. CDR3 sequence (DNA): TGTGCCAGCAGCTTAAGGCCCGGACAGGGGCCCTCCTATCGATATGGCTACACCTTC.

Worth noting for this clonotype: Relative to the germline gene, one junction end is altered; a read error may explain this. The chain recombines TRBV7-7 with TRBJ2-2, with D possibly TRBD2 on 6 matching bases. Germline-derived CDR1 and CDR2 are SSHAT and FNYEAQ (reference sequence). This CDR3 contains 12 residues. The CDR3: CASSLVGGVLFF. As DNA, the CDR3 is TGTGCCAGCAGCCTCGTGGGCGGGGTGCTGTTTTTT.

On this clonotype: This clone may be a read error of a much larger clone one base away. The chain employs TRBV20-1 and TRBJ2-5, with 9 bases identical to TRBD2. V was clipped by 0 bases and J by 4 bases; unmatched bases: 3. This CDR3 has 14 amino acids. Germline-derived CDR1 and CDR2 are DFQATT and SNEGSKA (reference sequence). The CDR3 protein is CSARDVAGVETQYF. For the CDR3, the DNA is TGCAGTGCTAGAGACGTAGCGGGGGTAGAGACCCAGTACTTC.

This clonotype was seen a handful of times. The CDR3 here is CASSQEITGSNGYTF. CDR3 coding DNA: TGCGCCAGCAGCCAAGAAATCACCGGGTCGAATGGCTACACCTTC. The chain uses TRBV4-1 and TRBJ1-2; no reliable D call. This CDR3 contains 15 residues. Per the germline V gene, CDR1 is MGHRA and CDR2 is YSYEKL. The ends were cut back, 0 bases at V and 6 bases at J, with 14 bases in the middle.

This clonotype was counted only a few times. The rearrangement uses TRBV7-9 and TRBJ2-7, with D perhaps TRBD1 (6 bases). The germline V and J ends were trimmed by 1 base and 2 bases, with 15 bases remaining between them. This CDR3 contains 16 residues. Germline V gives CDR1 SEHNR, CDR2 FQNEAQ (reference sequence). The DNA of the CDR3 is TGTGCCAGCAGCTTAGACAGGGACGTCTTAGCCTACGAGCAGTACTTC. Protein product: CASSLDRDVLAYEQYF. Combining the CDR3 with reference TRBV7-9 and TRBJ2-7 gives the whole variable domain DTGVSQNPRHKITKRGQNVTFRCDPISEHNRLYWYRQTLGQGPEFLTYFQNEAQLEKSRLLSDRFSAERPKGSFSTLEIQRTEQGDSAMYLCASSLDRDVLAYEQYFGPGTRLTVT.

The rearrangement links TRBV7-2 to TRBJ1-2; 8 positions match TRBD1. The germline gives CDR1 SGHTA, CDR2 FQGNSA. V was clipped by 2 bases and J by 7 bases; unmatched bases: 6. The CDR3 runs to 14 residues. CDR3 residues: CASSLSQGAAGYTF. The CDR3, as DNA: TGTGCCAGCAGCTTAAGTCAGGGGGCGGCTGGCTACACCTTC.

This clonotype was seen at least ten times. The chain has TRBV6-5 and TRBJ1-1, with 10 bases lining up with TRBD1. J gave up 0 bases and V 0 bases, and 4 bases lay outside the gene matches. Germline CDR1 reads MNHEY; CDR2 reads SVGAGI. The CDR3 spans 17 residues. The DNA for the CDR3 is TGTGCCAGCAGTTACTCTGGGACAGGGGCGATGAACACTGAAGCTTTCTTT. Amino acid sequence: CASSYSGTGAMNTEAFF.

Only a few counts were recorded for this clonotype. The chain is built from TRBV4-1 and TRBJ2-3; 8 bases fit TRBD1. J gave up 0 bases and V 2 bases, and 4 bases lay outside the gene matches. Germline assignment: CDR1 MGHRA and CDR2 YSYEKL. This CDR3 comprises 16 residues. The CDR3 coding sequence is TGCGCCAGCAGCCAACGACAGGGGTTAAGCACAGATACGCAGTATTTT. Residues: CASSQRQGLSTDTQYF.

In its sample, this clonotype was seen many times. The chain uses TRBV20-1 and TRBJ1-2, with 7 positions matching TRBD1. The CDR3 is 13 amino acids. The trim removed 4 bases at V and 2 bases at J, leaving 4 bases unmatched. The germline V gene has CDR1 DFQATT and CDR2 SNEGSKA (reference sequence). CDR3 DNA: TGCAGTGCTACCCGGGACAGCAACTATGGCTACACCTTC. Translated: CSATRDSNYGYTF.

The rearrangement joins TRBV7-9 to TRBJ2-2, with D unresolved. The CDR3 has 16 residues. In germline, CDR1 is SEHNR, CDR2 FQNEAQ (reference sequence). Deletions cut 3 bases from V and 7 bases from J, with 18 bases between. The CDR3: CASSFTTVEHDGELFF. The DNA of the CDR3 is TGTGCCAGCAGCTTTACTACAGTAGAACATGACGGGGAGCTGTTTTTT.

Many counts were recorded for this clonotype. The chain combines TRBV20-1 with TRBJ2-1; TRBD1 aligns across 7 bases. CDR1 is DFQATT, CDR2 SNEGSKA, per germline (reference sequence). The CDR3 is 13 residues long. V lost 1 base and J lost 7; bases outside the gene matches: 4. The CDR3 loop reads CSARGDRGNEQFF. The DNA for the CDR3 is TGCAGTGCTAGAGGGGACAGAGGGAATGAGCAGTTCTTC.

The CDR3 spells CASSPIGGYGYTF. CDR3 bases: TGTGCCAGCAGTCCTATCGGCGGCTATGGCTACACCTTC. The rearrangement links TRBV7-8 to TRBJ1-2; D gene unclear. Per the germline V gene, CDR1 is SGHVS and CDR2 is FQNEAQ. This CDR3 is built from 13 residues. The ends were cut back, 6 bases at V and 4 bases at J, with 12 bases in the middle.

This chain uses TRBV12-3 or TRBV12-4 with TRBJ2-1; tentatively, D is TRBD2 (5 bases). The V end was cut by 3 bases, the J end by 0 bases, with 12 bases between. The CDR3 is 16 amino acids. CDR3 sequence reads: CASSFGGSSSYNEQFF. For the CDR3, the DNA is TGTGCCAGCAGTTTCGGCGGGTCGAGCTCCTACAATGAGCAGTTCTTC.

This clonotype was observed a few times. The chain employs TRBV7-9 and TRBJ2-7, with a tentative D call TRBD1 (6 bases). V gave up 1 base and J gave up 0 bases, with 10 bases separating them. This CDR3 is 15 amino acids long. Germline CDR1 reads SEHNR; CDR2 reads FQNEAQ (reference sequence). The CDR3 coding sequence is TGTGCCAGCAGCTTAGGCAGGACAGTCTCCTACGAGCAGTACTTC. Amino acids: CASSLGRTVSYEQYF. The entire variable domain, with the rest obtained from reference TRBV7-9 and TRBJ2-7, is as follows: DTGVSQNPRHKITKRGQNVTFRCDPISEHNRLYWYRQTLGQGPEFLTYFQNEAQLEKSRLLSDRFSAERPKGSFSTLEIQRTEQGDSAMYLCASSLGRTVSYEQYFGPGTRLTVT.

At least ten counts were recorded for this clonotype. The chain couples TRBV29-1 to TRBJ2-7; D assignment may be TRBD1 or TRBD2 (5 bases each). This CDR3 comprises 13 residues. CDR1 and CDR2 from the germline V gene are SQVTM and ANQGSEA. The ends were cut back, 4 bases at V and 4 bases at J, with 14 bases in the middle. The CDR3 reads CSVVDRGKYEQYF. The CDR3 DNA sequence: TGCAGCGTTGTAGACAGAGGGAAATACGAGCAGTACTTC.

This clonotype was counted at least ten times. The gene calls are TRBV28 and TRBJ2-7, with D possibly matching TRBD1 (6 bases). The CDR3 has 16 residues. The germline CDR1 and CDR2 sequences are MDHEN and SYDVKM. Trimming took off 8 bases at V and 3 bases at J, with 23 bases between the two ends. CDR3 region: CASPSQGTRGNYEQYF. The DNA of the CDR3 is TGTGCCAGCCCTTCGCAGGGAACAAGGGGGAACTACGAGCAGTACTTC.

This clonotype has more than one count but fewer than ten. The J gene is TRBJ2-5, the V gene TRBV15; D is undetermined. CDR3 length equals 17 residues. The germline V gene has CDR1 LNHNV and CDR2 YYDKDF (reference sequence). The ends were cut back, 0 bases at V and 5 bases at J, with 19 bases in the middle. CDR3 sequence: CATSRDAGSIMAETQYF. The CDR3 DNA reads TGTGCCACCAGCAGAGATGCTGGTTCTATCATGGCGGAGACCCAGTACTTC.

This clonotype was picked up many times. The genes are TRBV20-1 and TRBJ2-2; D possibly corresponds to TRBD2 (6 bases). Germline CDR1 and CDR2: DFQATT and SNEGSKA (reference sequence). The CDR3 has 16 residues. Trimming took 0 bases from V and 2 from J, leaving 13 bases between them. CDR3 loop: CSARDTAGYNTGELFF. DNA for the CDR3: TGCAGTGCTAGAGATACAGCGGGCTATAACACCGGGGAGCTGTTTTTT.